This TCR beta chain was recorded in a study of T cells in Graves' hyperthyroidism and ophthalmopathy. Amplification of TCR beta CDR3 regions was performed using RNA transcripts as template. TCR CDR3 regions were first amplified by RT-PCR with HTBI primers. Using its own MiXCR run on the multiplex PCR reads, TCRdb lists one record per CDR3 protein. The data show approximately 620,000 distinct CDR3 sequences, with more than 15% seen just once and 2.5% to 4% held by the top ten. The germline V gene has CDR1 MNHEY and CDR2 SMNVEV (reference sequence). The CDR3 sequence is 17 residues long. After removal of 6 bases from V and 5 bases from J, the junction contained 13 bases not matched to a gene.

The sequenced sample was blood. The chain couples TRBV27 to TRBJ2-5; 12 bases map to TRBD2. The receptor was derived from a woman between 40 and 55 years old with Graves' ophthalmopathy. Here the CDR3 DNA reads TGTGCCAGCAGCCAAGATAGACTAGCGGGAGTGCGGGAGACCCAGTACTTC. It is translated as CASSQDRLAGVRETQYF.